This is a list of T cell receptor beta chains from one sample in a study of technical replicates of blood from a handful of donors. TCRdb's copy holds only in-frame clones and misses some; the assay was immunoSEQ multiplex PCR. This sample has tens of thousands of clones; approximately 95% occur once, and the top ten carry roughly 0.28%. The sample comprised T cells isolated from PBMCs. The receptors stem from a human donor in good health. Both conserved end residues are part of each CDR3. Each record gives: clone size, V gene, D gene, J gene, CDR3 protein, CDR3 DNA. A D gene is named only where the DNA matches it firmly. The size of a clone is reported for some rows only, either as once, few or many, or as a class for expanded clones.

clone_size: once; v_call: TRBV30; d_call: TRBD1; j_call: TRBJ1-2; cdr3_aa: CAWSALGQTIYGYTF; cdr3_nt: TGTGCCTGGAGTGCCTTGGGACAGACTATTTATGGCTACACCTTC
clone_size: once; v_call: TRBV19; d_call: TRBD1; j_call: TRBJ1-2; cdr3_aa: CASSPPTTGGDGYTF; cdr3_nt: TGTGCCAGTAGCCCCCCCACAACAGGGGGCGATGGCTACACCTTC
clone_size: NA; v_call: TRBV2; d_call: TRBD1; j_call: TRBJ1-5; cdr3_aa: CATGQGRSNQPQHF; cdr3_nt: TGTGCCACAGGACAGGGAAGGAGCAATCAGCCCCAGCATTTT
clone_size: NA; v_call: TRBV6-5; d_call: TRBD1; j_call: TRBJ1-2; cdr3_aa: CASRYSATGRGYTF; cdr3_nt: TGTGCCAGCAGATACTCAGCGACAGGGCGAGGCTACACCTTC
clone_size: NA; v_call: TRBV6-1; d_call: NA; j_call: TRBJ1-3; cdr3_aa: CASSVIEGASGNTIYF; cdr3_nt: TGTGCCAGCAGTGTTATAGAGGGAGCGTCTGGAAACACCATATATTTT
clone_size: NA; v_call: TRBV12-5; d_call: NA; j_call: TRBJ2-1; cdr3_aa: CASGPSVSYNEQFF; cdr3_nt: TGTGCTAGTGGCCCCTCCGTCTCCTACAATGAGCAGTTCTTC
clone_size: NA; v_call: TRBV30; d_call: TRBD2; j_call: TRBJ2-2; cdr3_aa: CAWSVRTRIRSGELFF; cdr3_nt: TGTGCCTGGAGTGTAAGGACTAGAATTCGATCCGGGGAGCTGTTTTTT
clone_size: NA; v_call: TRBV27; d_call: NA; j_call: TRBJ2-5; cdr3_aa: CASSPYRVGTQYF; cdr3_nt: TGTGCCAGCAGTCCCTACAGGGTCGGGACCCAGTACTTC
clone_size: NA; v_call: TRBV5-1; d_call: TRBD2; j_call: TRBJ2-3; cdr3_aa: CASSLTGLAGADTQYF; cdr3_nt: TGCGCCAGCAGCTTGACCGGCCTAGCGGGAGCAGATACGCAGTATTTT
clone_size: NA; v_call: TRBV5-4; d_call: TRBD1; j_call: TRBJ1-6; cdr3_aa: CASSSDRSNSPLHF; cdr3_nt: TGTGCCAGCAGTTCGGACAGGTCCAATTCACCCCTCCACTTT
clone_size: NA; v_call: TRBV21-1; d_call: NA; j_call: TRBJ2-7; cdr3_aa: CASSKLRYEQYF; cdr3_nt: TGTGCCAGCAGCAAACTCAGATACGAGCAGTACTTC
clone_size: NA; v_call: TRBV28; d_call: TRBD1; j_call: TRBJ2-7; cdr3_aa: CASSLWVLADRAHEQYF; cdr3_nt: TGTGCCAGCAGTTTATGGGTTTTAGCCGACAGGGCCCACGAGCAGTACTTC
clone_size: NA; v_call: TRBV27; d_call: NA; j_call: TRBJ1-1; cdr3_aa: CASSLNSMNTEAFF; cdr3_nt: TGTGCCAGCAGTTTAAATTCCATGAACACTGAAGCTTTCTTT
clone_size: NA; v_call: TRBV6-1; d_call: NA; j_call: TRBJ2-1; cdr3_aa: CASRKESLTYNEQFF; cdr3_nt: TGTGCCAGCAGAAAAGAAAGCTTGACCTACAATGAGCAGTTCTTC
clone_size: once; v_call: TRBV6-5; d_call: NA; j_call: TRBJ1-5; cdr3_aa: CASRDRDQPQHF; cdr3_nt: TGTGCCAGCAGGGACAGAGATCAGCCCCAGCATTTT
clone_size: NA; v_call: TRBV4-1; d_call: NA; j_call: TRBJ2-3; cdr3_aa: CASSLDRTDTQYF; cdr3_nt: TGCGCCAGCAGCCTCGACAGGACAGATACGCAGTATTTT
clone_size: NA; v_call: TRBV19; d_call: TRBD2; j_call: TRBJ2-2; cdr3_aa: CASSTRLAGGIGELFF; cdr3_nt: TGTGCCAGTAGTACTCGACTAGCGGGAGGGATCGGGGAGCTGTTTTTT
clone_size: NA; v_call: TRBV29-1; d_call: NA; j_call: TRBJ1-2; cdr3_aa: CSVEMRRDELTYGYTF; cdr3_nt: TGCAGCGTTGAAATGAGGCGCGACGAGCTGACCTATGGCTACACCTTC
clone_size: NA; v_call: TRBV5-1; d_call: TRBD1; j_call: TRBJ2-7; cdr3_aa: CASSPTRQGSYEQYF; cdr3_nt: TGCGCCAGCAGCCCCACGAGACAGGGGTCCTACGAGCAGTACTTC
clone_size: once; v_call: TRBV9; d_call: NA; j_call: TRBJ1-2; cdr3_aa: CASSKQGGDRYGYTF; cdr3_nt: TGTGCCAGCAGCAAACAGGGTGGGGACCGCTATGGCTACACCTTC
clone_size: NA; v_call: TRBV18; d_call: TRBD1; j_call: TRBJ1-1; cdr3_aa: CASSPGTAMNTEAFF; cdr3_nt: TGTGCCAGCTCACCAGGGACAGCCATGAACACTGAAGCTTTCTTT
clone_size: NA; v_call: TRBV6-5; d_call: TRBD1; j_call: TRBJ2-1; cdr3_aa: CASSLRTGVGNEQFF; cdr3_nt: TGTGCCAGCAGTTTAAGGACAGGGGTGGGGAATGAGCAGTTCTTC
clone_size: few; v_call: TRBV11-2; d_call: NA; j_call: TRBJ2-7; cdr3_aa: CASSLDPTRGTYEQYF; cdr3_nt: TGTGCCAGCAGCTTAGACCCGACAAGGGGGACCTACGAGCAGTACTTC
clone_size: NA; v_call: TRBV25-1; d_call: TRBD1; j_call: TRBJ1-1; cdr3_aa: CASRDPGQRNTEAFF; cdr3_nt: TGTGCCAGCCGAGACCCGGGACAGAGGAACACTGAAGCTTTCTTT
clone_size: NA; v_call: TRBV25-1; d_call: TRBD1; j_call: TRBJ1-4; cdr3_aa: CASSSPGTGFEKLFF; cdr3_nt: TGTGCCAGCAGCTCCCCCGGGACAGGGTTTGAAAAACTGTTTTTT
clone_size: NA; v_call: TRBV6-1; d_call: TRBD2; j_call: TRBJ2-7; cdr3_aa: CASAERGSYEQYF; cdr3_nt: TGTGCCTCGGCGGAGCGGGGTTCCTACGAGCAGTACTTC
clone_size: NA; v_call: TRBV4-2; d_call: NA; j_call: TRBJ1-5; cdr3_aa: CASSQDKTGGGYQPQHF; cdr3_nt: TGTGCCAGCAGCCAAGACAAGACGGGAGGGGGTTATCAGCCCCAGCATTTT
clone_size: NA; v_call: TRBV28; d_call: NA; j_call: TRBJ1-2; cdr3_aa: CASSILSPFTHYGYTF; cdr3_nt: TGTGCCAGCAGTATCCTCTCCCCCTTTACACATTATGGCTACACCTTC
clone_size: NA; v_call: TRBV29-1; d_call: TRBD1; j_call: TRBJ2-3; cdr3_aa: CSVAPRGRDTDTQYF; cdr3_nt: TGCAGCGTTGCCCCCAGGGGGCGCGACACAGATACGCAGTATTTT
clone_size: NA; v_call: TRBV30; d_call: TRBD1; j_call: TRBJ1-1; cdr3_aa: CAWSLGTAKTEAFF; cdr3_nt: TGTGCCTGGAGTCTCGGGACAGCGAAGACTGAAGCTTTCTTT
clone_size: NA; v_call: TRBV19; d_call: NA; j_call: TRBJ2-1; cdr3_aa: CASSTHLRARSPYNEQFF; cdr3_nt: TGTGCCAGTAGTACCCATTTGCGGGCGCGGTCCCCCTACAATGAGCAGTTCTTC
clone_size: NA; v_call: TRBV28; d_call: TRBD1; j_call: TRBJ1-5; cdr3_aa: CASSLWDRAAPYSNQPQHF; cdr3_nt: TGTGCCAGCAGTTTATGGGACAGGGCTGCCCCTTATAGCAATCAGCCCCAGCATTTT
clone_size: NA; v_call: TRBV4-2; d_call: TRBD2; j_call: TRBJ2-7; cdr3_aa: CASSQGPGGSGGSTYEQYF; cdr3_nt: TGTGCCAGCAGCCAGGGCCCCGGGGGTAGCGGGGGTTCTACCTACGAGCAGTACTTC
clone_size: NA; v_call: TRBV10-3; d_call: TRBD2; j_call: TRBJ2-5; cdr3_aa: CAIRASGRGETQYF; cdr3_nt: TGTGCCATCAGAGCTAGCGGGAGGGGAGAGACCCAGTACTTC
clone_size: NA; v_call: TRBV5-1; d_call: TRBD2; j_call: TRBJ2-3; cdr3_aa: CASSLGPSGGFSTDTQYF; cdr3_nt: TGCGCCAGCAGCTTGGGGCCTAGCGGGGGGTTCAGCACAGATACGCAGTATTTT
clone_size: NA; v_call: TRBV5-6; d_call: TRBD1; j_call: TRBJ1-5; cdr3_aa: CASSSQGDNQPQHF; cdr3_nt: TGTGCCAGCAGCTCGCAGGGGGACAATCAGCCCCAGCATTTT
clone_size: NA; v_call: TRBV4-1; d_call: NA; j_call: TRBJ2-3; cdr3_aa: CASSQDGAAGRTDTQYF; cdr3_nt: TGCGCCAGCAGCCAAGATGGCGCGGCGGGGCGCACAGATACGCAGTATTTT
clone_size: NA; v_call: TRBV6-5; d_call: NA; j_call: TRBJ1-3; cdr3_aa: CASIAQGSSGNTIYF; cdr3_nt: TGTGCCAGCATTGCGCAGGGGAGCTCTGGAAACACCATATATTTT
clone_size: NA; v_call: TRBV5-1; d_call: NA; j_call: TRBJ2-6; cdr3_aa: CASSRELTNSPGANVLTF; cdr3_nt: TGCGCCAGCAGCCGAGAACTCACCAATTCTCCGGGGGCCAACGTCCTGACTTTC
clone_size: NA; v_call: TRBV28; d_call: NA; j_call: TRBJ2-7; cdr3_aa: CAITGASGATYEQYF; cdr3_nt: TGTGCCATCACGGGGGCTAGCGGAGCAACCTACGAGCAGTACTTC
clone_size: NA; v_call: TRBV6-6; d_call: TRBD2; j_call: TRBJ2-1; cdr3_aa: CASSYSSGMSDEQFF; cdr3_nt: TGTGCCAGCAGTTACTCGAGCGGGATGTCGGATGAGCAGTTCTTC
clone_size: NA; v_call: TRBV5-4; d_call: TRBD1; j_call: TRBJ1-5; cdr3_aa: CASSKGTGDEPQHF; cdr3_nt: TGTGCCAGCAGCAAAGGGACAGGGGACGAGCCCCAGCATTTT
clone_size: NA; v_call: TRBV2; d_call: NA; j_call: TRBJ2-1; cdr3_aa: CARQGPEDSYNEQFF; cdr3_nt: TGTGCCAGACAGGGACCGGAGGACTCCTACAATGAGCAGTTCTTC
clone_size: NA; v_call: TRBV5-1; d_call: NA; j_call: TRBJ1-2; cdr3_aa: CASRPRTENYGYTF; cdr3_nt: TGCGCCAGCAGACCTAGGACAGAAAACTATGGCTACACCTTC
clone_size: NA; v_call: TRBV6-4; d_call: NA; j_call: TRBJ2-1; cdr3_aa: CASSESVLFNEQFF; cdr3_nt: TGTGCCAGCAGTGAATCCGTACTTTTCAATGAGCAGTTCTTC
clone_size: NA; v_call: TRBV6-1; d_call: TRBD1; j_call: TRBJ2-7; cdr3_aa: CASSEGDRETYEQYF; cdr3_nt: TGTGCCAGCAGTGAAGGGGACAGAGAAACCTACGAGCAGTACTTC
clone_size: NA; v_call: TRBV6-5; d_call: TRBD2; j_call: TRBJ2-1; cdr3_aa: CASSYRSSGGSHEQFF; cdr3_nt: TGTGCCAGCAGTTACCGTTCTAGCGGGGGGAGCCATGAGCAGTTCTTC